A single sample gave rise to the 16 T cell receptor beta chains below, sequenced in a study of CD8+ T cells in alopecia areata. RNA was extracted and reverse transcribed into cDNA as the sequencing template. The protocol was immunoSEQ multiplex PCR, while the TCRdb copy is restricted to in-frame clones and leaves out a portion. Seen here are 150,000 to 200,000 clones, 50% to 65% observed once, and the top ten hold about 4.9%. Sequencing was done on a sample of CD4+ T cells sorted from blood. Source of these receptors: a human donor in good health.

CDR3 loop: CASSTRTSGRYQETQYF. CDR3 sequence (DNA): TGTGCCAGTAGTACTCGGACTAGCGGGAGGTACCAAGAGACCCAGTACTTC. The J gene is TRBJ2-5, the V gene TRBV19; 14 bases are a match to TRBD2. CDR1 is LNHDA, CDR2 SQIVND, per germline (reference sequence). The CDR3 is 17 residues long. Trimming removed 4 bases from V and 0 bases from J; junction bases left unmatched: 4.

This clone has just a few counts. Written as DNA, the CDR3 is TGTGCCAGCGCCTCCCGGGAGGGGTACGAGCAGTACTTC. Translation: CASASREGYEQYF. The chain employs TRBV6-6 and TRBJ2-7; 8 nucleotides match TRBD2. V lost 8 bases, J lost 4 bases, and 7 bases stayed unmatched. The germline CDR1 and CDR2 sequences are MNHNY and SVGAGI (reference sequence). This CDR3 is 13 amino acids long.

This chain uses TRBV29-1 with TRBJ1-1, with TRBD1 identical over 11 bases. Germline lookup yields CDR1 SQVTM and CDR2 ANQGSEA. Losses at the gene ends were 7 bases for V and 12 bases for J; bases not matched to a gene: 4. The CDR3 is 10 residues long. CDR3: CSAGTGGTFF. CDR3 nucleotides: TGCAGCGCTGGGACAGGGGGAACTTTCTTT.

The CDR3 region has the DNA TGCAGCGTCTACTGGGGTGGGAACACTGAAGCTTTCTTT. Amino acids: CSVYWGGNTEAFF. This chain links TRBV29-1 with TRBJ1-1; D gene ambiguous. The length of the CDR3 is 13 residues. Germline loops: CDR1 SQVTM, CDR2 ANQGSEA. Trimming pared 6 bases from V and 1 base from J, leaving 12 bases between.

The V gene is TRBV30, the J gene TRBJ2-1; perhaps TRBD2 as D (5 bases). V was cut by 4 bases and J by 3 bases, with 16 bases left in between. In germline, CDR1 is GTSNPN, CDR2 SVGIG (reference sequence). The CDR3 length is 15 residues. The CDR3 DNA reads as TGTGCCTGGAACTACCGAGGGAGTAGCTACAATGAGCAGTTCTTC. It encodes CAWNYRGSSYNEQFF.

With regard to this clone: At the DNA level, this CDR3 is encoded by other sequences in the same sample as well. The chain combines TRBV6-5 with TRBJ1-5; no clear D. This CDR3 region has 15 residues. Germline V lookup: CDR1 MNHEY, CDR2 SVGAGI. Trimming cost V 6 bases and J 1 base, with 13 bases left between them. CDR3 in amino acids: CASSPSGSSNQPQHF. CDR3 DNA sequence: TGTGCCAGCAGCCCAAGTGGCTCCAGCAATCAGCCCCAGCATTTT.

This clone turned up a few times. The chain carries TRBV6-5 and TRBJ1-1, with 7 positions matching TRBD1. The CDR3 length is 14 residues. J lost 0 bases, V lost 6 bases, and 4 bases had no gene match. Germline CDR1 is MNHEY and CDR2 is SVGAGI. The CDR3 sequence: CASSAGQVNTEAFF. CDR3 sequence (DNA): TGTGCCAGCAGCGCCGGACAGGTGAACACTGAAGCTTTCTTT.

This clone has a handful of counts. V gene TRBV7-9 combines with J gene TRBJ1-3, with a weak D call TRBD1 (6 bases). V was shortened by 4 bases and J by 7 bases, with 14 bases between the two germline ends. Germline lookup yields CDR1 SEHNR and CDR2 FQNEAQ (reference sequence). CDR3 size: 14 residues. The CDR3 DNA sequence: TGTGCCAGCAGCTCCCATGGGGGCGATAACACCATATATTTT. Protein: CASSSHGGDNTIYF.

The rearrangement links TRBV5-4 to TRBJ1-5, with D possibly being TRBD1 (5 bases). Per germline, CDR1 SGHNT and CDR2 YYREEE (reference sequence). Trimming took 5 bases from V and 7 from J, leaving 13 bases between them. The CDR3 runs 13 residues. CDR3 in DNA: TGTGCCAGCAGTACCGGACAAGGACAGCCCCAGCATTTT. Translation gives CASSTGQGQPQHF.

The rearrangement links TRBV6-6 to TRBJ1-2; D is undetermined. Germline lookup yields CDR1 MNHNY and CDR2 SVGAGI (reference sequence). V shed 8 bases and J shed 4 bases, with 17 bases lying between them. The CDR3 totals 14 residues. CDR3 bases: TGTGCCAGCGGCGGGCCGACGGACGGCTATGGCTACACCTTC. As protein: CASGGPTDGYGYTF.

The rearrangement joins TRBV25-1 to TRBJ2-7; the D gene is possibly TRBD1 (5 bases). V lost 4 bases and J lost 1, with 8 bases in between. Germline V gives CDR1 MGHDK, CDR2 SYGVNS. This CDR3 contains 13 residues. In DNA form, the CDR3 reads TGTGCCAGCAGTGGTAGACAGTCCTACGAGCAGTACTTC. Translated: CASSGRQSYEQYF.

V is TRBV29-1 and J is TRBJ2-1, with D uncertain. CDR3 length: 16 residues. CDR1 and CDR2 from the germline V gene are SQVTM and ANQGSEA. Trimming pared 2 bases from V and 1 base from J, leaving 15 bases between. The CDR3 DNA reads TGCAGCGTTGAACGAGGCGTCAGGCGGTCCTACAATGAGCAGTTCTTC. It is translated as CSVERGVRRSYNEQFF.

For the CDR3, the DNA is TGTGCCAGCAGCTCTTCCTCTAGCGGGGGGAGCTCCTACGAGCAGTACTTC. This codes for CASSSSSSGGSSYEQYF. The genes are TRBV11-2 and TRBJ2-7; 11 bases line up with TRBD2. Germline V gene lookup returns CDR1 SGHAT and CDR2 FQNNGV. The CDR3 is 17 amino acids. The J segment lost 0 bases and the V segment lost 4 bases, leaving 8 bases of the junction unmatched.

The chain joins TRBV5-4 to TRBJ2-5, with TRBD2 identical over 14 bases. This CDR3 comprises 17 residues. With 3 bases clipped from V and 5 bases from J, the junction kept 9 bases outside the gene matches. CDR1 is SGHNT and CDR2 is YYREEE in the germline V gene (reference sequence). CDR3 nucleotide sequence: TGTGCCAGCAGCTCCGTAAACAGACTAGCGGGAGGGGAGACCCAGTACTTC. As protein: CASSSVNRLAGGETQYF.

The V call is TRBV5-1, the J call TRBJ2-6; 10 bases fit TRBD1. This CDR3 is built from 17 residues. Trimming removed 4 bases from V and 0 bases from J; junction bases left unmatched: 4. The germline V gene encodes CDR1 SGHRS and CDR2 YFSETQ. In DNA, the CDR3 is TGCGCCAGCAGCATCCGGGACAGGGGCTCTGGGGCCAACGTCCTGACTTTC. Translated, it gives CASSIRDRGSGANVLTF.

The rearrangement joins TRBV7-9 to TRBJ1-2; D is unclear. With 5 bases removed from V and 5 bases from J, the gap between germline ends came to 18 bases. Per germline, CDR1 SEHNR and CDR2 FQNEAQ (reference sequence). The CDR3 runs to 15 residues. The CDR3 sequence: CASSPSGRQYYGYTF. CDR3 DNA sequence: TGTGCCAGCAGCCCCTCGGGGAGACAATATTATGGCTACACCTTC.